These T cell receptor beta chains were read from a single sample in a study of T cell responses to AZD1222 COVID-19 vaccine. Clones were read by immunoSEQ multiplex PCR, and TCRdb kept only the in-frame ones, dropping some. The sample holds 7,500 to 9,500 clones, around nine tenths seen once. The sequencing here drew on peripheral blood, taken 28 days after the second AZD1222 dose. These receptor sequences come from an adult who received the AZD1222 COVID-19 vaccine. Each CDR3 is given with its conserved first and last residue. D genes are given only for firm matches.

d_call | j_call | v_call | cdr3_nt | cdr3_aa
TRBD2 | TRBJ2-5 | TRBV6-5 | TGTGCCAGCAGTTACTCCGGGGGGCAAGAGACCCAGTACTTC | CASSYSGGQETQYF
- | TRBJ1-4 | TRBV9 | TGTGCCAGCAGCCTCAGCAGCCCAGGGACTAATGAAAAACTGTTTTTT | CASSLSSPGTNEKLFF
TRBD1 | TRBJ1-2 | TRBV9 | TGTGCCAGCAGCGTAACAGGGGGCGACTATGGCTACACCTTC | CASSVTGGDYGYTF
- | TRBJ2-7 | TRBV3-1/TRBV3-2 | TGTGCCAGCAGCCGGGGACGGGGCTACGAGCAGTACTTC | CASSRGRGYEQYF
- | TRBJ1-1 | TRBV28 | TGTGCCAGCAGCCGACCCCTCGGACAGTTTGAAGCTTTCTTT | CASSRPLGQFEAFF
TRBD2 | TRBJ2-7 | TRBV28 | TGTGCCAGCAGGTCGGGGGGACTTCACTACGAGCAGTACTTC | CASRSGGLHYEQYF
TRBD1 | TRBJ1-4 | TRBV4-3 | TGCGCCAGCAGCCAAGCCTCACAGGGGGAGGAAAAACTGTTTTTT | CASSQASQGEEKLFF
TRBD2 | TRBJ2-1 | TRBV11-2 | TGTGCCAGCAGCTTCCGACTAGCGGGCATCTACAATGAGCAGTTCTTC | CASSFRLAGIYNEQFF
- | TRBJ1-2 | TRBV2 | TGTGCCAGCAGCGGGACTCGGTATGGCTACACCTTC | CASSGTRYGYTF
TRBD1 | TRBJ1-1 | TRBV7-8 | TGTGCCAGCAGCTTAGGAGGGTGGACAGGGGTCGCCACTGAAGCTTTCTTT | CASSLGGWTGVATEAFF